The 9 T cell receptor beta chains below were found in one sample sequenced in a study of T cells in tuberculosis. The time point: new active TB diagnosis, blood taken before or within 7 days of starting treatment. Profiling relied on immunoSEQ multiplex PCR, and the TCRdb table lists in-frame clones only, not all of them. The sample holds 25,000 to 35,000 clones, roughly 87% seen once. Sequencing was performed on PBMCs, taken at tuberculosis diagnosis. The receptors were sampled from an adult with tuberculosis.

The V call is TRBV7-3, the J call TRBJ2-2; the D is unclear. V was cut by 3 bases and J by 5 bases, with 7 bases left in between. Germline lookup yields CDR1 SGHTA and CDR2 FQGTGA. The CDR3 extends over 13 amino acids. The CDR3 DNA follows: TGTGCCAGCAGCTTGACATCTACCGGGGAGCTGTTTTTT. It codes for CASSLTSTGELFF.

J is TRBJ2-3 and V is TRBV2; D unresolved. Germline CDR1 reads SNHLY; CDR2 reads FYNNEI. The CDR3 totals 11 residues. V gave up 3 bases and J gave up 6 bases, with 4 bases separating them. The CDR3 is CASSDADTQYF. The CDR3 DNA follows: TGTGCCAGCAGTGACGCGGATACGCAGTATTTT.

Here the CDR3 reads CASSQNLGQGTNTIYF. CDR3 DNA: TGTGCCAGCAGCCAGAATTTGGGACAGGGTACGAACACCATATATTTT. The chain carries TRBV14 and TRBJ1-3; 9 bases align to TRBD1. This CDR3 region has 16 residues. Germline trimming cut 3 bases from V and 7 bases from J; bases unmatched to any gene: 10. The germline CDR1 and CDR2 sequences are SGHDN and FVKESK.

The rearrangement uses TRBV6-5 and TRBJ1-2; D gene unclear. V shed 6 bases and J shed 4 bases, with 9 bases lying between them. Germline V CDR1 and CDR2: MNHEY, SVGAGI. CDR3 length: 12 residues. This chain's CDR3 is CASRRSTYGYTF. The CDR3 coding sequence is TGTGCCAGCAGGAGAAGTACCTATGGCTACACCTTC.

The CDR3 spells CASSPEEGRGEKLFF. Here the CDR3 DNA reads TGCGCCAGCAGCCCGGAAGAAGGGAGGGGTGAAAAACTGTTTTTT. The chain recombines TRBV5-1 with TRBJ1-4; tentatively, D is TRBD1 (5 bases). Trimming removed 4 bases from V and 7 bases from J, with 17 bases in between. Germline values: CDR1 SGHRS, CDR2 YFSETQ. The CDR3 is 15 amino acids.

This clone was recorded a few times. The chain combines TRBV28 with TRBJ1-4, with unresolved D. This CDR3 comprises 11 residues. V gave up 6 bases and J gave up 8 bases, with 7 bases separating them. Germline assignment: CDR1 MDHEN and CDR2 SYDVKM. The CDR3 loop reads CASRIGEKLFF. For the CDR3, the DNA is TGTGCCAGCAGAATCGGGGAAAAACTGTTTTTT.

This chain connects TRBV30 to TRBJ2-3, with unresolved D. Germline V gives CDR1 GTSNPN, CDR2 SVGIG (reference sequence). The ends were cut back, 2 bases at V and 2 bases at J, with 11 bases in the middle. This CDR3 contains 14 residues. CDR3 in amino acids: CAWSSATNTDTQYF. The CDR3 DNA reads TGTGCCTGGAGTTCGGCCACTAACACAGATACGCAGTATTTT.

The chain employs TRBV6-1 and TRBJ2-1, with 11 bases that match TRBD2. The CDR3 runs 20 residues. J gave up 3 bases and V 4 bases, and 17 bases lay outside the gene matches. CDR1 is MNHNS, CDR2 SASEGT, per germline. CDR3 residues: CASSATGLAGPGGVYNEQFF. CDR3 DNA sequence: TGTGCCAGCAGTGCTACCGGACTAGCGGGCCCAGGAGGGGTCTACAATGAGCAGTTCTTC.

The genes are TRBV28 and TRBJ2-1; unclear D gene. The V gene's germline CDR1 is MDHEN and CDR2 SYDVKM. This CDR3 has 12 residues. V was pared by 4 bases and J by 10 bases, with 11 bases between. In nucleotides, the CDR3 is TGTGCCAGCAGTTCCACACAGTTCGAGCAGTTCTTC. Translated, it gives CASSSTQFEQFF.